This paragraph reports one T cell receptor (beta chain). Its antigen target is currently unknown. Within one base of it there is no much larger clone, and no base qualities were kept. The data belong to a study of blood T cell repertoires in COVID-19 (dated by TCRdb to 2019 to 2021). With respect to the entire study: Samples from collaborators originated in the United States, Italy and Spain and spanned both the acute and convalescent phases of COVID-19. The prospective study material was composed of cDNA or gDNA derived from T cells, B-cell-depleted T cells, or PBMCs. Subjects who had been exposed to COVID-19, were actively infected with it, or had recovered from it provided the deeply sampled blood TCRbeta repertoires that made up the dataset. The repertoires were made available in a free public database intended to serve as a resource for research on the immune response to SARS-CoV-2. Samples were obtained from the ongoing ImmuneRACE study (first 160 participants) and from about 1,300 subjects provided by 6 global collaborators. The sample metadata nearly always contained a de-identified subject ID, COVID-19 status, age in years and sex. Where HLA class I and class II types were available, the types were taken from metadata supplied by the sample provider, not from assay-based typing. General findings and caveats noted by the study authors: Clinical and demographic metadata were provided uncurated, with the amount varying by source and participant.

A second Seattle source provided samples from volunteer blood donors who had recovered from COVID-19. Each collaborating institution followed its own protocols to collect whole blood in K2EDTA tubes. For TCRbeta analysis, collaborator samples were shipped as frozen whole blood, as isolated PBMCs, or as DNA extracted from either sample type. TCRbeta CDR3 regions were amplified from genomic DNA by means of the immunoSEQ Assay, a bias-controlled multiplex PCR. The authors' pipeline ran thus. The number of nucleated cells in each sample was estimated from the amplification of reference gene primers within the assay. To quantify the absolute abundance of each unique TCRbeta CDR3 rearrangement, sequence reads were collapsed and filtered. Productive Simpson clonality was computed per sample as the square root of Simpson's diversity index over productive rearrangements. TCRdb's version of the immuneACCESS table is confined to in-frame rearrangements and falls short of the full clone set. An unresolved V gene accounts for under half of the shortfall where checked; the remainder is of unknown origin. V and J calls and clone size are those listed in that table; D and trimming were worked out from the DNA. The sample yields 300,000 or so clones; 87% were counted once. The ten largest clonotypes hold about 1.6% of the sample.

CDR1 and CDR2 were assigned from the germline V gene as KGHSH and LQKENI. Between the V and J ends, shortened by 4 bases and 2 bases respectively, the junction contains 8 bases. The CDR3 starts with the cysteine, ends with the phenylalanine, and has 13 residues. Only the CDR3 DNA is retained, 39 bases long and in frame from the first base. The chain is assembled from TRBV18 and TRBJ1-2, with a tentative D gene TRBD1 over 5 matching bases. The TCR was taken from a woman aged 40-49 years who had recovered from COVID-19. What was sequenced was peripheral blood. The encoded CDR3 is CASSLDTNYGYTF. Read as DNA, the sequence is TGTGCCAGCTCACTGGACACGAACTATGGCTACACCTTC.